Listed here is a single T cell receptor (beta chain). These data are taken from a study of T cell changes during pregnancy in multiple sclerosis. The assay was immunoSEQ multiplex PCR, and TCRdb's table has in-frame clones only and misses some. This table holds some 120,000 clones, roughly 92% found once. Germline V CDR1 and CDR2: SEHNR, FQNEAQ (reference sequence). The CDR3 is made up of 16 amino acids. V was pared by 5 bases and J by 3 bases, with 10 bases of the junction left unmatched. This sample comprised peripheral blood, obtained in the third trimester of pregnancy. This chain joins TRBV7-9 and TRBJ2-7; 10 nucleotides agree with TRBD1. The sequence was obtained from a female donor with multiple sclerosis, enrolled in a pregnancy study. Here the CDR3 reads CASSPGGGTGVYEQYF. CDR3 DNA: TGTGCCAGCAGCCCCGGGGGCGGGACAGGGGTCTACGAGCAGTACTTC. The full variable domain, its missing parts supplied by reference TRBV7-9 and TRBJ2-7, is DTGVSQNPRHKITKRGQNVTFRCDPISEHNRLYWYRQTLGQGPEFLTYFQNEAQLEKSRLLSDRFSAERPKGSFSTLEIQRTEQGDSAMYLCASSPGGGTGVYEQYFGPGTRLTVT.